The TCR beta chain under discussion was sequenced for a study of cytomegalovirus exposure and HLA in healthy donors. For this clone: Its antigen is not known.

This CDR3 contains 15 residues. The germline V gene has CDR1 LNHNV and CDR2 YYDKDF (reference sequence). V was pared by 1 base and J by 3 bases, with 13 bases between. Notes on the study in general: Association of a missense DCLRE1C variant with TCR beta V- and J-gene trimming was reported in a later analysis. In vitro testing confirmed a few CMV-associated chains as specific for CMV antigens.

PCR involved 60 Vbeta and 13 Jbeta primers. Sequenced by immunoSEQ multiplex PCR; TCRdb stores in-frame clones only, minus some. The table lists approximately 68,000 clones. This rearrangement joins TRBV15 to TRBJ2-7, with a tentative D call TRBD1 (6 bases). The sequence came from a female donor in good health and CMV-seropositive. What was sequenced was PBMCs. CDR3 in amino acids: CATSRGLEGVYEQYF. The DNA for the CDR3 is TGTGCCACCAGCAGAGGGCTAGAGGGGGTCTACGAGCAGTACTTC.